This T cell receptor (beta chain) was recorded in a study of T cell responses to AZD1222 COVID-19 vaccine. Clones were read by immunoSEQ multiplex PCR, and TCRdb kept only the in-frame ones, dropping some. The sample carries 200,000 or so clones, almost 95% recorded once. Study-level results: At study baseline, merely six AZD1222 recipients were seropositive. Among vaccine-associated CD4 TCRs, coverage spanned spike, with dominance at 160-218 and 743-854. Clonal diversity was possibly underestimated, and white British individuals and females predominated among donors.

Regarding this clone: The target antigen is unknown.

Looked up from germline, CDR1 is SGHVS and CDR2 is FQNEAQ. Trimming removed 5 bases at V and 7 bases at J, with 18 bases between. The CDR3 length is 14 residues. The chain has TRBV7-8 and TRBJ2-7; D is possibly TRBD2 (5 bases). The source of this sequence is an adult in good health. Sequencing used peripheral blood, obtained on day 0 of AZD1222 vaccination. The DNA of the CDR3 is TGTGCCAGCAGCCCCGGACGGCAGTCGGGGGAGCAGTACTTC. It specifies CASSPGRQSGEQYF.